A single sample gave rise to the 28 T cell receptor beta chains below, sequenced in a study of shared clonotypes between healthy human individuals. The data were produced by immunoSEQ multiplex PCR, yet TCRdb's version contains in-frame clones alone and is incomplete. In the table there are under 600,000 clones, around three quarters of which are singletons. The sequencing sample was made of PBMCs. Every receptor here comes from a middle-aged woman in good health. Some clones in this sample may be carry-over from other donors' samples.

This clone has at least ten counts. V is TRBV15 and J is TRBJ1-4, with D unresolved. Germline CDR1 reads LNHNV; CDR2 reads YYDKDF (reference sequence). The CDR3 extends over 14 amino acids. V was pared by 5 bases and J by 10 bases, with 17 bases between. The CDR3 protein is CATSLSPARAKLFF. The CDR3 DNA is TGTGCCACCAGCTTGTCCCCGGCAAGGGCAAAACTGTTTTTT.

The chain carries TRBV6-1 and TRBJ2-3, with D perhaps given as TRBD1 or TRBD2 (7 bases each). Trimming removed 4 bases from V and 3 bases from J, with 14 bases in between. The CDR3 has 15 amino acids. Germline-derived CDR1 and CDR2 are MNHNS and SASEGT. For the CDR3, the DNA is TGTGCCAGCAGTGGTCGCCAGGGGGGGACAGATACGCAGTATTTT. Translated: CASSGRQGGTDTQYF.

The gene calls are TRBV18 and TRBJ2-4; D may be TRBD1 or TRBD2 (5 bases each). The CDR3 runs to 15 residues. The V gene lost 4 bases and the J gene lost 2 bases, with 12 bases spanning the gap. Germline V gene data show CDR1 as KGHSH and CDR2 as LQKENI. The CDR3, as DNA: TGTGCCAGCTCACGAACCGGGACGACCAAAAACATTCAGTACTTC. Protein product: CASSRTGTTKNIQYF.

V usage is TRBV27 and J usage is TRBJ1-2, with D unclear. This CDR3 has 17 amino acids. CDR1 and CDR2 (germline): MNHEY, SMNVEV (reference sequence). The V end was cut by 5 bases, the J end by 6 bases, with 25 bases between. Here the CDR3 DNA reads TGTGCCAGCAGTGCCCTCACCCGGAGTTCCGGGCAGAATGGCTACACCTTC. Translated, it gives CASSALTRSSGQNGYTF.

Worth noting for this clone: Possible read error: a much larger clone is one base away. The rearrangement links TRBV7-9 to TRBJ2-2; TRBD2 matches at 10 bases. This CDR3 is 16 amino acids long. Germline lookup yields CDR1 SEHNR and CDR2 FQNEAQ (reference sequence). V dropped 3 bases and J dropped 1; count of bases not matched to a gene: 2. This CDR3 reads CASSFGLAENTGELFF. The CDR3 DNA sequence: TGTGCCAGCAGCTTCGGACTAGCGGAGAACACCGGGGAGCTGTTTTTT.

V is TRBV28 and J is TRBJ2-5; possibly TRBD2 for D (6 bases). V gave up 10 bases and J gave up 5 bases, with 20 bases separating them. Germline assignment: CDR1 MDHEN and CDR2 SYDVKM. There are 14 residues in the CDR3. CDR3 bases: TGTGCCACGGACGGGAGTGGGGCGGAGGAGACCCAGTACTTC. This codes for CATDGSGAEETQYF.

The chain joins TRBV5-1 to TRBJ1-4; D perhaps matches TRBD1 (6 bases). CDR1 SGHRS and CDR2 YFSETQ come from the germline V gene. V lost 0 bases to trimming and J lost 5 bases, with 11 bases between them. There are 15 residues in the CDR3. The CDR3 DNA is TGCGCCAGCAGCTTGGCCGTCGACAGGAATGAAAAACTGTTTTTT. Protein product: CASSLAVDRNEKLFF.

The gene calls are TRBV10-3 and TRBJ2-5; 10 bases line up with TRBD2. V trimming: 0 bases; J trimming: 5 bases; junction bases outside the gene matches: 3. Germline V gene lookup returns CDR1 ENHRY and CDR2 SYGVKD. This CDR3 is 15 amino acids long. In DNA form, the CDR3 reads TGTGCCATCAGTGAGTCAACTAGCGGGATTGAGACCCAGTACTTC. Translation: CAISESTSGIETQYF.

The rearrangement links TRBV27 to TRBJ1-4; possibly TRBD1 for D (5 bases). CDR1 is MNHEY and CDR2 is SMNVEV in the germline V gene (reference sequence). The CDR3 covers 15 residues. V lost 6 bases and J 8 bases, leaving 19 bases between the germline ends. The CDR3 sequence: CASRPWDFKGEKLFF. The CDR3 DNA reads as TGTGCCAGCAGACCCTGGGACTTCAAGGGGGAAAAACTGTTTTTT.

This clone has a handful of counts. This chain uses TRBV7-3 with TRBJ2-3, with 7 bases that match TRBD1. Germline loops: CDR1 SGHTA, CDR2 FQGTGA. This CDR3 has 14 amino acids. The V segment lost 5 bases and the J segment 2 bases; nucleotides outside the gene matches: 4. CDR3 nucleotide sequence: TGTGCCAGCAGCCAGGGACAGATCACAGATACGCAGTATTTT. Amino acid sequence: CASSQGQITDTQYF.

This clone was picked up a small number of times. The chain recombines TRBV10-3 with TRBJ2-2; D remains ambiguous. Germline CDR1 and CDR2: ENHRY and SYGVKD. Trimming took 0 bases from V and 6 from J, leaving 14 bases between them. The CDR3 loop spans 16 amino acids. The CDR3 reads CAISESGRTPAGELFF. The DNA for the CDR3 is TGTGCCATCAGTGAGTCGGGCCGGACCCCCGCCGGGGAGCTGTTTTTT.

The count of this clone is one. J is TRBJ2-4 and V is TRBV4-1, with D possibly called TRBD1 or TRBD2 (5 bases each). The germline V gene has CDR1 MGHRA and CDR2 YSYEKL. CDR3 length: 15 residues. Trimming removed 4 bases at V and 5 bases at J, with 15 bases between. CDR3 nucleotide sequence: TGCGCCAGCAGCCTCGGGATCGTGGGGCAAAACATTCAGTACTTC. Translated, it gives CASSLGIVGQNIQYF.

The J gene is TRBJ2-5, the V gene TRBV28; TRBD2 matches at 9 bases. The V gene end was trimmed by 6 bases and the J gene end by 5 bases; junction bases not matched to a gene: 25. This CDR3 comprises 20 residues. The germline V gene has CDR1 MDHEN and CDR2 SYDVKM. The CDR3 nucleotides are TGTGCCAGCAGCACGCCCCCCGGGGCGAAGCTTGCGGGAGGGCTTGAGACCCAGTACTTC. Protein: CASSTPPGAKLAGGLETQYF.

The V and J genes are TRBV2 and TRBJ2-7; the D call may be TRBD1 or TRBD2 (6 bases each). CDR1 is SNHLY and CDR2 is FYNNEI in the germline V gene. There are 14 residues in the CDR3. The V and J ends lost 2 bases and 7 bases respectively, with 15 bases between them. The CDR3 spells CASSERLGAGEQYF. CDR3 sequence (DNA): TGTGCCAGCAGTGAACGTTTGGGGGCGGGGGAGCAGTACTTC.

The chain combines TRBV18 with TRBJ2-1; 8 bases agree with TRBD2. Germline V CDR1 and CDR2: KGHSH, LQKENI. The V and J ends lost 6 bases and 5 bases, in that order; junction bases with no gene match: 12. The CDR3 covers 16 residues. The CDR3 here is CASSDLNGTSHNEQFF. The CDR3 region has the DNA TGTGCCAGCTCCGATCTAAACGGGACTAGTCACAATGAGCAGTTCTTC.

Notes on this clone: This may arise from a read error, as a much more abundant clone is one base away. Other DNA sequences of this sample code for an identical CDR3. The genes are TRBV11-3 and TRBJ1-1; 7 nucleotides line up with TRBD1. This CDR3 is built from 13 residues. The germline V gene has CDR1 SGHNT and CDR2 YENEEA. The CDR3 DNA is TGTGCCAGCAGCTTAGGACAGGGCACTGAAGCCTTCTTT. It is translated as CASSLGQGTEAFF.

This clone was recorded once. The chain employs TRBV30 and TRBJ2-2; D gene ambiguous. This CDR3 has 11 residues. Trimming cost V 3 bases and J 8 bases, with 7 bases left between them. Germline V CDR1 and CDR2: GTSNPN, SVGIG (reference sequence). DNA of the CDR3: TGTGCCTGGAGAGACGGTGGGGAGCTGTTTTTT. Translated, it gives CAWRDGGELFF.

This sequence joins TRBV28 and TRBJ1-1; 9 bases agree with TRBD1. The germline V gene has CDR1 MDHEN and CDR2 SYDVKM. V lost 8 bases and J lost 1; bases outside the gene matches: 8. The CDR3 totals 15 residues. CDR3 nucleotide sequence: TGTGCCAGCCGCCAGAGGGACAGGGCGAACACTGAAGCTTTCTTT. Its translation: CASRQRDRANTEAFF.

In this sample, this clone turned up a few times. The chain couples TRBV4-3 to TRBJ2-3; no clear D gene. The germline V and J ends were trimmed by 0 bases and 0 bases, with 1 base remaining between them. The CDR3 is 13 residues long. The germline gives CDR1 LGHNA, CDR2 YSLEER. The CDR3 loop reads CASSQESTDTQYF. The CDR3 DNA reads TGCGCCAGCAGCCAAGAGAGCACAGATACGCAGTATTTT.

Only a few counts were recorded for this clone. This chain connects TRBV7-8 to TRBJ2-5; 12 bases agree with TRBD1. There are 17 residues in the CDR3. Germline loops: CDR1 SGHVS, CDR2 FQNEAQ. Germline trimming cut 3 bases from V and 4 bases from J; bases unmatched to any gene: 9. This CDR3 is CASSLDRDRGRAETQYF. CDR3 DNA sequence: TGTGCCAGCAGCTTGGACCGGGACAGGGGGCGCGCAGAGACCCAGTACTTC.

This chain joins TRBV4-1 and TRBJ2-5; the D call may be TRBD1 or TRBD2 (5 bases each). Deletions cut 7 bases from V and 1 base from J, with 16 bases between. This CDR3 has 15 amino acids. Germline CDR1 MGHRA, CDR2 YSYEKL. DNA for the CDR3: TGCGCCAGCACCCTACTCTGGGGGACCCAAGAGACCCAGTACTTC. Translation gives CASTLLWGTQETQYF.

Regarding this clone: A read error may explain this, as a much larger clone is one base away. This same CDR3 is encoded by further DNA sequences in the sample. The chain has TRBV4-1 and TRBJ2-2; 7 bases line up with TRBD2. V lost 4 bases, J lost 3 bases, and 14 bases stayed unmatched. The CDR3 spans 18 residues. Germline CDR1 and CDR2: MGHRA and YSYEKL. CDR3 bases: TGCGCCAGCAGCCTAGAGGCGGGAGATGGGTTGGACACCGGGGAGCTGTTTTTT. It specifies CASSLEAGDGLDTGELFF.

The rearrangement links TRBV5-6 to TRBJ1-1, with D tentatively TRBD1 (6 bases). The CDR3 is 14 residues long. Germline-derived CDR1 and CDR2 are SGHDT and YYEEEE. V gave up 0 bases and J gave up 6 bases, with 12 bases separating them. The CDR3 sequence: CASSLAIGGPEAFF. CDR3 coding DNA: TGTGCCAGCAGCTTGGCCATCGGGGGGCCTGAAGCTTTCTTT. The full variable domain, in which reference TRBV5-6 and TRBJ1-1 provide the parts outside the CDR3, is DAGVTQSPTHLIKTRGQQVTLRCSPKSGHDTVSWYQQALGQGPQFIFQYYEEEERQRGNFPDRFSGHQFPNYSSELNVNALLLGDSALYLCASSLAIGGPEAFFGQGTRLTVV.

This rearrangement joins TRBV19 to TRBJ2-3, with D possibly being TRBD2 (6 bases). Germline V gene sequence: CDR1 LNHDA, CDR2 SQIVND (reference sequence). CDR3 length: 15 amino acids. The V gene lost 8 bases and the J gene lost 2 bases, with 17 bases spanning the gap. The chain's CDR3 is CASGQRAGNTDTQYF. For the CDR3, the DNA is TGTGCCAGTGGCCAGCGGGCAGGGAACACAGATACGCAGTATTTT.

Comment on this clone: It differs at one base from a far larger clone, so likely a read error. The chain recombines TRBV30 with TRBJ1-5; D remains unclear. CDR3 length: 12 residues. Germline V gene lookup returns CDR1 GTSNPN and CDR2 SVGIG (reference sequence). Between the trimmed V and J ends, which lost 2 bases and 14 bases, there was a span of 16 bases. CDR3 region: CAWSPGIGPEHF. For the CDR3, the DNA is TGTGCCTGGAGTCCCGGGATAGGCCCAGAGCATTTT. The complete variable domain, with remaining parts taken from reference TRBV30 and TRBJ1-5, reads SQTIHQWPATLVQPVGSPLSLECTVEGTSNPNLYWYRQAAGRGLQLLFYSVGIGQISSEVPQNLSASRPQDRQFILSSKKLLLSDSGFYLCAWSPGIGPEHFGDGTRLSIL.

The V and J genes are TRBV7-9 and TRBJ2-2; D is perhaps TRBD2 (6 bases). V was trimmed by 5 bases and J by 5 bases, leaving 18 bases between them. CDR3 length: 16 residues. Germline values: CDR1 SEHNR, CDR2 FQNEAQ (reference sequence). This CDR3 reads CASSPTAGILTGELFF. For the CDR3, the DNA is TGTGCCAGCAGCCCGACCGCGGGGATACTTACCGGGGAGCTGTTTTTT.

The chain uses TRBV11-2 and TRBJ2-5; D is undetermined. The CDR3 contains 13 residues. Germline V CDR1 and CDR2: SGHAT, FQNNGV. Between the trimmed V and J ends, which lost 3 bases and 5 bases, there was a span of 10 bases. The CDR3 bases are TGTGCCAGCAGCTTTGGATTGGGGGAGACCCAGTACTTC. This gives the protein CASSFGLGETQYF.

CDR3 bases: TGTGCCTGGATGAGGGGGACTAATGAAAAACTGTTTTTT. It encodes CAWMRGTNEKLFF. The V call is TRBV30, the J call TRBJ1-4, with a possible D match to TRBD1 (6 bases). The CDR3 length is 13 residues. V gave up 4 bases and J gave up 2 bases, with 8 bases separating them. Germline loops: CDR1 GTSNPN, CDR2 SVGIG (reference sequence).